The clone carrying this T cell receptor (beta chain) appeared many times. The time point was: newly diagnosed GD, antithyroid drugs for less than 3 months. The authors made the TCR library using RNA they extracted from PBMCs. The sample comes from a study of regulatory T cells in long-lasting Graves disease. The authors built TCR beta libraries using iRepertoire HTBI primers and Arm-PCR of CDR3 regions. TCRdb re-derived calls from the multiplex PCR reads in MiXCR, one entry per CDR3 protein. The data contain 510,000 or so distinct CDR3 sequences, about 12% of them singletons. Separately, the same data were catalogued under a study of T cells in Graves' hyperthyroidism and ophthalmopathy.

This receptor was identified in a young woman with Graves disease. Sequenced material: peripheral blood mononuclear cells (PBMCs), taken at new diagnosis, from a patient treated with antithyroid drugs.

The CDR3 DNA follows: TGTGCCAGCAAAAAGGACAGGGGCCTATACGAGCAGTACTTC. Amino acid sequence: CASKKDRGLYEQYF. The V and J genes are TRBV28 and TRBJ2-7; TRBD1 aligns across 9 bases. CDR1 is MDHEN and CDR2 is SYDVKM in the germline V gene. The CDR3 contains 14 residues. J was trimmed by 4 bases and V by 7 bases; bases with no gene match: 8.